Following are 8 T cell receptor beta chains from one sample sequenced in a study of T-cell memory formation after mild COVID-19. MiXCR was run by TCRdb on the 5' RACE reads, yielding one entry per CDR3 protein. This sample has fewer than 450,000 distinct CDR3 sequences, with around 21% found just once. What was sequenced was PBMCs or a T cell subset sorted from them (not recorded which). The receptors stem from an adult woman who had mild COVID-19 (a few samples of this study predate the infection). Cell type and time point are not known.

The table lists this clonotype with many counts. The J gene is TRBJ2-7, the V gene TRBV6-5; 9 bases match TRBD2. J lost 3 bases, V lost 6 bases, and 9 bases had no gene match. The CDR3 length is 15 residues. The germline V gene has CDR1 MNHEY and CDR2 SVGAGI. As DNA, the CDR3 is TGTGCCAGCAGCCCTGTGGCTAGCGGGAACTACGAGCAGTACTTC. This codes for CASSPVASGNYEQYF.

This clonotype was seen a few times. This chain joins TRBV2 and TRBJ1-1, with TRBD1 matching 7 bases. Trimming removed 6 bases from V and 0 bases from J; junction bases left unmatched: 4. The germline V gene encodes CDR1 SNHLY and CDR2 FYNNEI. The CDR3 is 14 residues long. The CDR3: CASRGDSMNTEAFF. The CDR3 DNA follows: TGTGCCAGCAGAGGGGACAGTATGAACACTGAAGCTTTCTTT.

The sample holds a few counts of this clonotype. The chain links TRBV7-2 to TRBJ1-5, with a possible D match to TRBD1 (6 bases). V was cut by 3 bases and J by 2 bases, with 11 bases left in between. CDR3 length: 15 residues. Germline loops: CDR1 SGHTA, CDR2 FQGNSA. The CDR3 nucleotides are TGTGCCAGCAGCTTCACAGGGTCTGGCAATCAGCCCCAGCATTTT. Translation gives CASSFTGSGNQPQHF.

This chain connects TRBV6-5 to TRBJ1-1; 9 bases are a match to TRBD1. Germline V lookup: CDR1 MNHEY, CDR2 SVGAGI. The V segment lost 0 bases and the J segment 3 bases; nucleotides outside the gene matches: 5. The CDR3 consists of 16 residues. CDR3 region: CASSYSGQGSDTEAFF. Here the CDR3 DNA reads TGTGCCAGCAGTTACTCGGGACAGGGCAGTGACACTGAAGCTTTCTTT.

This clonotype has just a few counts. The V gene is TRBV7-8, the J gene TRBJ2-7; the D gene is possibly TRBD1 (6 bases). The CDR3 has 17 residues. V lost 0 bases, J lost 3 bases, and 18 bases lay in between. From germline, CDR1 is SGHVS and CDR2 FQNEAQ. DNA for the CDR3: TGTGCCAGCAGCTTAGCTTCCCCTTCAGGGGAACTCTACGAGCAGTACTTC. Encoded protein: CASSLASPSGELYEQYF.

This clonotype occurred a few times. The chain uses TRBV3-1 and TRBJ2-4; D ambiguous. Germline-derived CDR1 and CDR2 are LGHDT and YNNKEL (reference sequence). V was clipped by 0 bases and J by 7 bases, with 13 bases between them. The CDR3 is 15 residues long. This CDR3 is CASSQEWATPNIQYF. The CDR3 region has the DNA TGTGCCAGCAGCCAAGAATGGGCAACACCTAACATTCAGTACTTC.

The table lists this clonotype with a few counts. CDR3 bases: TGCGCCAGCAGCCAAGATAAGAGTAGCGAGACCCAGTACTTC. Translation gives CASSQDKSSETQYF. J is TRBJ2-5 and V is TRBV4-3; unclear D gene. Between the trimmed V and J ends, which lost 0 bases and 5 bases, there was a span of 10 bases. Per the germline V gene, CDR1 is LGHNA and CDR2 is YSLEER. The CDR3 contains 14 residues.

J is TRBJ1-1 and V is TRBV25-1, with D perhaps TRBD1 (6 bases). This CDR3 is 16 amino acids long. The germline V gene has CDR1 MGHDK and CDR2 SYGVNS. Between the trimmed V and J ends, which lost 1 base and 1 base, there was a span of 13 bases. Here the CDR3 reads CASSEWGGTSNTEAFF. In nucleotides, the CDR3 is TGTGCCAGCAGTGAATGGGGAGGGACATCGAACACTGAAGCTTTCTTT. The full variable domain, in which reference TRBV25-1 and TRBJ1-1 provide the parts outside the CDR3, is EADIYQTPRYLVIGTGKKITLECSQTMGHDKMYWYQQDPGMELHLIHYSYGVNSTEKGDLSSESTVSRIRTEHFPLTLESARPSHTSQYLCASSEWGGTSNTEAFFGQGTRLTVV.